The rows below give T cell receptor beta chains drawn from one sample of a study of beta chain features in type 1 diabetes. The repertoire was sequenced with immunoSEQ multiplex PCR; TCRdb's copy has only in-frame clones and lacks some. The sample shows roughly 340,000 clones, 10% to 15% of them seen only once. The sequencing input was naive CD4+ T cells from blood. The receptor set was obtained from a woman under 30 with type 1 diabetes. The CDR3 runs from the conserved cysteine through the conserved F or W. Each record gives: J gene, V gene, clone size, CDR3 protein. The size of a clone is reported for some rows only, either as once, few or many, or as a class for expanded clones.

TRBJ1-4,TRBV19,.,CASRKIDYNEKLFF
TRBJ1-5,TRBV29-1,.,CSVATGTGNQPQHF
TRBJ2-1,TRBV27,.,CASSNAAGRALLGQFF
TRBJ2-4,TRBV7-3,few,CASSPNGDIQYF
TRBJ1-2,TRBV7-8,.,CASSFDSYGYTF
TRBJ2-5,TRBV7-9,.,CASSFGRGLVETQYF
TRBJ2-1,TRBV5-1,few,CASSLIASGSHNEQFF
TRBJ2-1,TRBV9,few,CASSVVSGSYNEQFF
TRBJ2-1,TRBV15,few,CATSRSAIAGVYNEQFF
TRBJ2-3,TRBV5-1,.,CASSLEGSGQYF
TRBJ2-7,TRBV9,.,CASSVGGLAGTYEQYF
TRBJ2-1,TRBV6-4,.,CASSDGQGAGEQFF
TRBJ2-1,TRBV5-1,few,CASSLLAGASNEQFF
TRBJ1-2,TRBV28,.,CASSPGQRYGYTF
TRBJ2-3,TRBV11-2,few,CASSLSRLADTQYF
TRBJ1-2,TRBV30,.,CAWSLRGGDGYTF
TRBJ1-1,TRBV7-9,.,CASSDIRNTEAFF
TRBJ2-1,TRBV5-4,.,CASSLATSFEQFF